Listed below are T cell receptor beta chains from one sample, sequenced in a study of high-grade serous ovarian cancer treatment subgroups. Data came from immunoSEQ multiplex PCR; TCRdb stores just in-frame clones and leaves some out. This sample carries about 1,800 clones, 60% to 75% of them seen once, and the ten largest clones take 40% to 55%. The sequenced sample was tumor tissue. Receptors were obtained from a human donor with high-grade serous ovarian cancer. The CDR3 runs from the conserved cysteine through the conserved F or W.

j_call	v_call	cdr3_aa
TRBJ2-5	TRBV5-6	CASSTRTSGYQETQYF
TRBJ2-3	TRBV7-9	CASSLGTSGTQYF
TRBJ1-4	TRBV7-8	CASSPTGGTNEKLFF
TRBJ2-5	TRBV19	CASSIGNRLPYQETQYF
TRBJ2-7	TRBV18	CASSKIGQGDHEQYF
TRBJ1-4	TRBV5-6	CASSRTGGTNEKLFF
TRBJ2-3	TRBV19	CASKEGRTTDTQYF
TRBJ2-1	TRBV29-1	CSVSGMSSYNEQFF
TRBJ1-2	TRBV14	CASSQDPLRPRGGGYTF
TRBJ1-1	TRBV7-7	CASSQTGTEAFF
TRBJ2-3	TRBV29-1	CSVGAGGFATDTQYF
TRBJ1-1	TRBV28	CASGVGNTEAFF
TRBJ2-1	TRBV7-3	CASSLFLSGEIIQSDEQFF
TRBJ2-7	TRBV5-5	CASSPHGFFYEQYF
TRBJ2-5	TRBV7-2	CASSLGQEETQYF
TRBJ1-5	TRBV6-5	CASRKTWSGQPQHF
TRBJ2-7	TRBV6-1	CASTQGGEIAYEQYF
TRBJ2-1	TRBV5-1	CASSVSESRPNLAGNNEQFF
TRBJ2-7	TRBV5-4	CASSFGQVNEQYF
TRBJ2-1	TRBV12-2	CASRLVGRESYNEQFF
TRBJ1-1	TRBV5-6	CASSGTGGNTEAFF
TRBJ2-7	TRBV9	CASSPRSTQGHEQYF
TRBJ2-1	TRBV4-2	CASSQTQGIRYNEQFF
TRBJ1-5	TRBV28	CASSSPKREGWGNQPQHF
TRBJ1-3	TRBV2	CASSGQGLGNTIYF
TRBJ1-6	TRBV15	CATRTGTANSPLHF
TRBJ1-2	TRBV11-1	CASSFLTGNNYGYTF
TRBJ1-2	TRBV11-2	CASSLGSDSAHGYTF
TRBJ1-4	TRBV4-3	CASSQDKLGEKLFF
TRBJ1-1	TRBV2	CASSHRGGDTEAFF
TRBJ2-3	TRBV9	CASSVGGGTQTQYF
TRBJ2-3	TRBV5-1	CASSPEGHTDTQYF
TRBJ1-2	TRBV6-1	CASRGSDRVGGYTF
TRBJ2-5	TRBV29-1	CSVEAGRGETQYF
TRBJ1-4	TRBV7-6	CASSLSGRENEKLFF
TRBJ1-2	TRBV5-1	CASSSLQGARSGYTF
TRBJ1-1	TRBV7-6	CASSALPRTMNTEAFF
TRBJ2-7	TRBV7-2	CASSLDRFYEQYF
TRBJ2-2	TRBV2	CASRSGQGYTGELFF
TRBJ2-5	TRBV19	CASSTDRIQETQYF
TRBJ2-3	TRBV6-5	CASSYSEGDTQYF
TRBJ2-1	TRBV7-3	CASSPNMGLDYNEQFF
TRBJ2-1	TRBV5-4	CASSFKYNEQFF
TRBJ1-2	TRBV9	CASSITGGAGYGYTF
TRBJ2-3	TRBV5-5	CASSLSEADTPDTQYF
TRBJ2-1	TRBV9	CASSREFNEQFF
TRBJ2-1	TRBV11-2	CAGAHFGEQFF